This T cell receptor beta chain originates from a study of type 1 and type 2 diabetes patients. Overall study: From PBMCs, CD4+ and CD8+ T cells were isolated by magnetic microbeads.

The PCR template was genomic DNA. Amplification of the beta chain CDR3 used 30 forward and 13 reverse multiplex primers. TCRdb re-derived calls from the multiplex PCR reads in MiXCR, one entry per CDR3 protein. The data show about 250,000 distinct CDR3 sequences, more than 40% seen once. Ten or more counts support this clonotype. The CDR3 covers 13 residues. Trimming left V 5 bases short and J 7 bases short, with 14 bases between. Germline CDR1 SNHLY, CDR2 FYNNEI. Sequenced sample: peripheral blood mononuclear cells (PBMCs). V is TRBV2 and J is TRBJ1-2; maybe TRBD1 (6 bases). This sequence originates from a man aged 18 to 30 with type 2 diabetes. CDR3: CASSPGQGRGYTF. As DNA, the CDR3 is TGTGCCAGCAGTCCGGGACAAGGGCGTGGCTACACCTTC.